This T cell receptor beta chain was identified in a study of CD8+ T cells in alopecia areata. General study findings and limits: Possibly as an HLA-related effect, TCR sharing across patients appeared less clear than in mice.

V was pared by 5 bases and J by 7 bases, with 15 bases between. CDR1 is MNHEY and CDR2 is SVGAGI in the germline V gene. The CDR3 spans 14 residues. It was cDNA, reverse transcribed from extracted RNA, that served as the sequencing template. Here immunoSEQ multiplex PCR was the method, and the copy in TCRdb shows in-frame clones only, minus some. The table records more than 100,000 clones, 55% of them present only once. Sorting of CD4+ and CD8+ T cells was performed on PBMCs. To note about this clone: Its antigen is as yet unknown.

Sequenced input: CD4+ T cells sorted from blood. This clonotype originated in a human donor in good health. This chain connects TRBV6-5 to TRBJ1-5; no firm D call. For the CDR3, the DNA is TGTGCCAGCAGTCGAACGGATGTGCGACAGCCCCAGCATTTT. Translated, it gives CASSRTDVRQPQHF.